These T cell receptor beta chains were read from a single sample in a study of T cells in Graves' hyperthyroidism and ophthalmopathy. One entry per CDR3 protein results from TCRdb running MiXCR on the multiplex PCR reads. The repertoire includes around 610,000 distinct CDR3 sequences, approximately 14% of them detected once, and over 3.5% sits in the top ten. Sequenced sample: blood. The receptors come from a woman in her thirties or forties with Graves' ophthalmopathy. Both conserved end residues are part of each CDR3. A D gene is named only where the DNA matches it firmly. The size of a clone is reported for some rows only, either as once, few or many, or as a class for expanded clones.

DNA	CDR3	size	D	V	J
TGTGCCACCAGCAGCTACCAAGAGACCCAGTACTTC	CATSSYQETQYF	-	-	TRBV15	TRBJ2-5
TGTGCCAGCAGCTTAGTTGGCGGGATAACCTACGAGCAGTACTTC	CASSLVGGITYEQYF	many	-	TRBV7-2	TRBJ2-7
TGTGCCAGCAGTTCGGGCCCACTAAACCAAGAGACCCAGTACTTC	CASSSGPLNQETQYF	-	-	TRBV6-5	TRBJ2-5
TGTGCCAGCAGTTTAGCCGCCGAAGAGACCCAGTACTTC	CASSLAAEETQYF	many	-	TRBV12-3/TRBV12-4	TRBJ2-5
TGTGCCAGCGAAGGTGGCCGCCGAGAGACCCAGTACTTC	CASEGGRRETQYF	few	-	TRBV11-2	TRBJ2-5
TGTGCCAGTAGTATTCGGACGGAGAGGGGTGAAGCTTTCTTT	CASSIRTERGEAFF	many	-	TRBV19	TRBJ1-1
TGTGCCAGTAGTACCTACGGGGGGCTAGTCACTGAAGCTTTCTTT	CASSTYGGLVTEAFF	few	-	TRBV19	TRBJ1-1
TGCAGCGTTGAATGGGGGGACAGGGGGAGTTACGAGCAGTACTTC	CSVEWGDRGSYEQYF	few	TRBD1	TRBV29-1	TRBJ2-7
TGTGCCAGCAGTTCCCTGAGGGGGAGTGAGACCCAGTACTTC	CASSSLRGSETQYF	few	-	TRBV6-2/TRBV6-3	TRBJ2-5
TGTGCCTGGGAGAGCGGGAGTTCCTACGAGCAGTACTTC	CAWESGSSYEQYF	many	TRBD2	TRBV30	TRBJ2-7
TGTGCCATCAGTGAGTCCAGGGGAGATCAGCCCCAGCATTTT	CAISESRGDQPQHF	many	-	TRBV10-3	TRBJ1-5
TGTGCCAGCAGTTACTCTGCCGGGTTAGGTCAGCCCCAGCATTTT	CASSYSAGLGQPQHF	many	-	TRBV6-5	TRBJ1-5
TGTGCCTGGCGGCTATTGTATGGCTACACCTTC	CAWRLLYGYTF	many	-	TRBV30	TRBJ1-2
TGTGCCAGCAGTCACCCGCAAGAGACCCAGTACTTC	CASSHPQETQYF	many	-	TRBV12-3/TRBV12-4	TRBJ2-5
TGCGCCAGCAGCGGCAACAGGGGGCGTGGGGCCAACGTCCTGACTTTC	CASSGNRGRGANVLTF	many	TRBD1	TRBV4-1	TRBJ2-6
TGTGCCAGCAGCTTAGCGTACGGGGCGCACTACGAGCAGTACTTC	CASSLAYGAHYEQYF	many	-	TRBV7-2	TRBJ2-7
TGTGCCAGCAGTTTAATGGCAGCGGAGACCCAGTACTTC	CASSLMAAETQYF	many	-	TRBV12-3/TRBV12-4	TRBJ2-5
TGTGCCAGCAGTTATTCCCTCCCGGGACGGAGCTCCTATAATTCACCCCTCCACTTT	CASSYSLPGRSSYNSPLHF	many	-	TRBV6-5	TRBJ1-6
TGTGCCAGCAGTTACTCCCGGCAGGGGGCGAACACCTTC	CASSYSRQGANTF	many	TRBD1	TRBV6-5	TRBJ1-2
TGTGCCTGGAGCGGACAGGGGAGGACTGAAGCTTTCTTT	CAWSGQGRTEAFF	many	TRBD1	TRBV30	TRBJ1-1
TGTGCCAGCAGTGGATCAATAGGGGCTGAAGCTTTCTTT	CASSGSIGAEAFF	many	-	TRBV25-1	TRBJ1-1
TGTGCCAGCAGTACACAAATAGCGACGCGGGAGGAGAACGATGAGCAGTTCTTC	CASSTQIATREENDEQFF	many	TRBD2	TRBV28	TRBJ2-1
TGTGCCAGCAGCTTGCGGACAGATAGCAATCAGCCCCAGCATTTT	CASSLRTDSNQPQHF	-	-	TRBV11-3	TRBJ1-5
TGTGCCAGCACCGAAGGCAGGGGGCGCGAGCAGTACTTC	CASTEGRGREQYF	many	TRBD1	TRBV28	TRBJ2-7
TGTGCCAGCAGCCCCCTACAGGGGTGGAACACTGAAGCTTTCTTT	CASSPLQGWNTEAFF	-	TRBD1	TRBV7-2	TRBJ1-1
TGTGCCAGTAGTACCCCGGGACAGAAGAACACTGAAGCTTTCTTT	CASSTPGQKNTEAFF	many	TRBD1	TRBV19	TRBJ1-1
TGTGCCAGCAGCCGGGGACAGGGGATTGGGGAGCAGTACTTC	CASSRGQGIGEQYF	many	TRBD1	TRBV28	TRBJ2-7
TGTGCCAGCAGTTTAACAGACAGGGGAATATATGGCTACACCTTC	CASSLTDRGIYGYTF	few	TRBD1	TRBV27	TRBJ1-2
TGCAGCGTTGATGGTCGACAGGGCGGGAACACTGAAGCTTTCTTT	CSVDGRQGGNTEAFF	many	TRBD1	TRBV29-1	TRBJ1-1
TGTGCCAGCAGCTTGGGGCAGACGGACACTGAAGCTTTCTTT	CASSLGQTDTEAFF	-	-	TRBV5-6	TRBJ1-1
TGTGCCAGCAGTTTTTCAGGGGACTATGGCTACACCTTC	CASSFSGDYGYTF	many	-	TRBV12-3/TRBV12-4	TRBJ1-2
TGTGCCAGCAGTTACCGGCGGGGGCAGGGGTTTGGCTACACCTTC	CASSYRRGQGFGYTF	many	-	TRBV6-5	TRBJ1-2
TGTGCCAGCAGTCGGTGGAAGGAAGAGACCCAGTACTTC	CASSRWKEETQYF	many	-	TRBV27	TRBJ2-5
TGTGCCACCAGTAGCCGGACGAACACTGAAGCTTTCTTT	CATSSRTNTEAFF	many	-	TRBV15	TRBJ1-1
TGTGCCAGCTCACCGGGACAGGGAAGAAACGAGCAGTACTTC	CASSPGQGRNEQYF	-	TRBD1	TRBV18	TRBJ2-7
TGCAGCGTTGAGGAGGGTAACACAGATACGCAGTATTTT	CSVEEGNTDTQYF	many	-	TRBV29-1	TRBJ2-3
TGCGCCAGCAGCCAAGAGGGCGCGGGGGGACAGACCCAGTACTTC	CASSQEGAGGQTQYF	many	TRBD2	TRBV4-1	TRBJ2-5
TGTGCCATCCTAGGGGTTTACTATGGCTACACCTTC	CAILGVYYGYTF	many	-	TRBV28	TRBJ1-2
TGCAGTGCTAGAAGTCGAGTGTCCCACGAGCAGTACTTC	CSARSRVSHEQYF	many	-	TRBV20-1	TRBJ2-7
TGTGCCAGCAGTTTAGGGACAGACGGCTACACCTTC	CASSLGTDGYTF	many	-	TRBV12-3/TRBV12-4	TRBJ1-2
TGCAGTGCTAGGGACTACGACAGGGTTGGGGCCAAAAACATTCAGTACTTC	CSARDYDRVGAKNIQYF	-	-	TRBV20-1	TRBJ2-4
TGTGCCAGTAGTATTAGGACTGGGTCAGAGACCCAGTACTTC	CASSIRTGSETQYF	-	-	TRBV19	TRBJ2-5
TGTGCCAGCTCACCCGGGACGGACACCTTCTACGAGCAGTACTTC	CASSPGTDTFYEQYF	many	-	TRBV18	TRBJ2-7
TGTGCCAGCAGTTTAAAGGGACAGGGTAACACCGGGGAGCTGTTTTTT	CASSLKGQGNTGELFF	few	TRBD1	TRBV12-3/TRBV12-4	TRBJ2-2
TGTGCCAGTGCCCCGGGACAGGAAAACTACGAGCAGTACTTC	CASAPGQENYEQYF	many	TRBD1	TRBV19	TRBJ2-7
TGTGCCAGCAGCTTCCCGGGACAGCGAACCGTTGGCTATGGCTACACCTTC	CASSFPGQRTVGYGYTF	-	TRBD1	TRBV14	TRBJ1-2
TGTGCCAGCTCACCTTCTCCGGGACAGGGAACTGAAGCTTTCTTT	CASSPSPGQGTEAFF	many	TRBD1	TRBV18	TRBJ1-1
TGTGCCAGTAGCCTGACAGGGAACGGCAATCAGCCCCAGCATTTT	CASSLTGNGNQPQHF	many	TRBD1	TRBV19	TRBJ1-5
TGTGCCAGCAGCTTAGATGGCCGGGAGAGACCCCCAGATACGCAGTATTTT	CASSLDGRERPPDTQYF	few	-	TRBV11-2	TRBJ2-3
TGCGCCAGCAGGCCCGGGACAGGGTTCTCCGGGGAGCTGTTTTTT	CASRPGTGFSGELFF	-	TRBD1	TRBV5-1	TRBJ2-2
TGTGCCAGCAGGCCGCAGGGGATTAGCACTGAAGCTTTCTTT	CASRPQGISTEAFF	many	-	TRBV2	TRBJ1-1
TGTGCCAGCAGGCCTCAGGGAGAGAACACCGGGGAGCTGTTTTTT	CASRPQGENTGELFF	many	-	TRBV28	TRBJ2-2
TGTGCCAGCAGTAGCTCGGCCATGAACACTGAAGCTTTCTTT	CASSSSAMNTEAFF	many	-	TRBV28	TRBJ1-1